The entry below gives a single T cell receptor (beta chain) sequence along with its context. Source study methods: Amplified reference gene primers provided the basis for estimating nucleated cell counts. The protocol was immunoSEQ multiplex PCR, while the TCRdb copy is restricted to in-frame clones and leaves out a portion. V and J calls plus clone size are reproduced from that table; the DNA served to infer D and trimming. The sample consists of approximately 140,000 clones, 80% to 85% of them appearing once. The sample originates from a study of blood T cell repertoires in COVID-19. Study-wide background: Collection of acute and convalescent COVID-19 samples took place in the United States, Italy and Spain. PBMCs, B-cell-depleted T cells, or T cells were the source of the cDNA or gDNA that made up the material.

Germline CDR1 is SGHVS and CDR2 is FQNEAQ. There are 16 residues in the CDR3. The ends lost 3 bases at V and 1 base at J; junction bases unmatched: 5. The sample taken for sequencing was peripheral blood. The TCR was taken from a human donor in a cohort sampled during active COVID-19. This sequence joins TRBV7-8 and TRBJ2-3; the match to TRBD2 covers 9 bases. The chain's CDR3 is CASSFKRGVRTDTQYF. CDR3 coding DNA: TGTGCCAGCAGCTTTAAGCGGGGGGTCCGCACAGATACGCAGTATTTT.